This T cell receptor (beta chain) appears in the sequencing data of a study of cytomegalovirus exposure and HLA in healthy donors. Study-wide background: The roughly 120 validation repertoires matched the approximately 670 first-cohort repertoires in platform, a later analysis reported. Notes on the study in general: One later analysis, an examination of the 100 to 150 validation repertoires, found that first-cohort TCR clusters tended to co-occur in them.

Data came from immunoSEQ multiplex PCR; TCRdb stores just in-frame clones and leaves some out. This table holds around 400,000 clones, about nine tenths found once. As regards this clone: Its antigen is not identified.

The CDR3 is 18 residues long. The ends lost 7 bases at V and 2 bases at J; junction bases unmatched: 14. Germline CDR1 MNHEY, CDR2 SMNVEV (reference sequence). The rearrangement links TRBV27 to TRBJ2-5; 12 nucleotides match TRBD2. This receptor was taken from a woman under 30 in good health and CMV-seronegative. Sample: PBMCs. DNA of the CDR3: TGTGCCAGCACCCAACAAGCAAGGACTAGCGGGGCTCAAGAGACCCAGTACTTC. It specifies CASTQQARTSGAQETQYF.